This TCR beta chain is drawn from a study of T cell repertoires in cytomegalovirus infection. Background on the study: Public TCR beta signature analysis indicated the presence of both CMV infection and matching HLA type.

Study results and caveats: The ex vivo response was dominated by HLA-C-restricted CMV-specific TCR beta clonotypes. Totalled public TCR beta family frequency picked out people who carried CMV plus the relevant HLA.

Via MiXCR, TCRdb re-called the reads, giving one row per CDR3 protein. The repertoire holds about 300,000 distinct CDR3 sequences, around 10% seen once, with around 2.4% in the top ten. For this clonotype: Its antigen is not identified.

Between the trimmed V and J ends, which lost 7 bases and 3 bases, there was a span of 13 bases. Germline CDR1 is MDHEN and CDR2 is SYDVKM. The CDR3 runs 13 residues. V and J are TRBV28 and TRBJ2-7, with a weak D call TRBD1 (6 bases). The clonotype was recovered from a human donor in good health (CMV status not recorded). Some clones in this sample may be carry-over from other donors' samples. Source material: PBMCs. CDR3 bases: TGTGCCAGCACTTTGGGGGCCAACTACGAGCAGTACGTC. Translated, it gives CASTLGANYEQYV.